The subject of this entry is one T cell receptor (beta chain). The antigen remains undetermined. The V gene's germline CDR1 is SGHRS and CDR2 YFSETQ. The CDR3 extends over 16 amino acids. This record comes from a study of monozygotic twins with inflammatory bowel disease. The study's findings and limits: TCRbeta diversity (inverse Simpson) was lower in IBD patients than in healthy co-twins. Versus healthy twins, IBD patients showed fewer clonotypes shared with others, especially with disease activity.

From the 5' RACE reads, TCRdb lists one entry per CDR3 protein and no DNA. The sample table includes 350,000 to 400,000 distinct CDR3 sequences. The sequencing sample was made of blood. This chain links TRBV5-1 with TRBJ1-3; absent DNA, TCRdb's TRBD1 call cannot be checked. This sequence originates from a human donor with ulcerative colitis or Crohn's disease, or a healthy co-twin of an affected twin (not recorded which). The CDR3: CASSVRPGPSGNTIYF.